What follows is one TCR beta chain and its context. Its antigen is undetermined. Genomic DNA served as template for TCR beta VDJ and CDR3 profiling. A single record per CDR3 protein comes from TCRdb applying MiXCR to the reads. Counted here are about 190,000 distinct CDR3 sequences, less than 60% occurring once; the ten biggest clones make up approximately 9.7%. The entry originates in a study of CD8+CD57+ T cells in acquired aplastic anemia. Study-level information: The study obtained an average of roughly 3 ug of DNA from sorted CD4+ and CD8+ cells.

Patients chosen for sequencing had CD8+CD57+ cells that had expanded, as shown by flow cytometry. A severe acquired aplastic anemia diagnosis applied to all patients. Overall study findings and caveats: Patients and controls turned out to have 25 to 30 CD8+ CDR3 sequences in common.

Sequencing used sorted CD4+, CD8+, or CD8+CD57+ T cells (not recorded which) from PBMCs. The receptor was derived from a human donor with aplastic anemia.

Here the CDR3 DNA reads TGTGCCACCAGTGATCCTGCCGGGACTCGCGGGCGGATCCAGTACTTC. It specifies CATSDPAGTRGRIQYF. The V and J genes are TRBV24-1 and TRBJ2-5, with D perhaps TRBD2 (6 bases). The CDR3 runs to 16 residues. Germline CDR1 and CDR2: KGHDR and SFDVKD. The ends were cut back, 3 bases at V and 10 bases at J, with 23 bases in the middle.